This T cell receptor beta chain stems from a study of CXCR3-negative and CXCR3-positive naive CD8 T cells. Investigators sorted each CD8+ T cell subset in triplicate, taking 300,000 to 350,000 cells each time. In preparing the TRB cDNA libraries, 5' RACE with UMI labels was used. Following a re-call of the 5' RACE reads, TCRdb has one entry per CDR3 protein and lacks DNA. This sample's table reports about 62,000 distinct CDR3 sequences. The CDR3 contains 13 residues. Germline values: CDR1 WNHNN, CDR2 SYGVQD (reference sequence). The J gene is TRBJ1-2, the V gene TRBV10-1. This clonotype was obtained from a human donor in good health. Some clones in this sample may be carry-over from other donors' samples. The sequencing input was naive CXCR3- CD8+ T cells from blood. Subset of the sample: CD45RO-CCR7+CD27+CD95- naive CD8+ T cells lacking CXCR3 (TNR3-). This chain's CDR3 is CASSENTNYGYTF.